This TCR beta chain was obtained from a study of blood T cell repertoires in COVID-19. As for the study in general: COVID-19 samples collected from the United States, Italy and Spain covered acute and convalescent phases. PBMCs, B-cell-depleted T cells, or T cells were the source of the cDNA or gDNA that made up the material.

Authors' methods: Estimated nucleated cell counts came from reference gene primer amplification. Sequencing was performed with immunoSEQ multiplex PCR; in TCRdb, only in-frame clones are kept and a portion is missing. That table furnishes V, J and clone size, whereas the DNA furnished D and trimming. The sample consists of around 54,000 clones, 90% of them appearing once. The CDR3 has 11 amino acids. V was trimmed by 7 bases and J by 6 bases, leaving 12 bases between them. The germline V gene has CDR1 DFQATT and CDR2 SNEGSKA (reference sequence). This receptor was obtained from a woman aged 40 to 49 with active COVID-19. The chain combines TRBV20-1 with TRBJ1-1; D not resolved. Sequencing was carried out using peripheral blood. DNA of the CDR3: TGCAGTGGGGCTCTTTCCGCTGAAGCTTTCTTT. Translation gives CSGALSAEAFF.